The 16 T cell receptor beta chains in this list originate from one sample, sequenced in a study of T cells in Graves' hyperthyroidism and ophthalmopathy. What was amplified from RNA transcripts were TCR beta CDR3 regions. The HTBI primer set was used in a first-round RT-PCR of the TCR CDR3. MiXCR, run by TCRdb on the multiplex PCR reads, gives a single entry per CDR3 protein. The sample carries 610,000 or so distinct CDR3 sequences, approximately 44% recorded once. The sequenced sample was peripheral blood or thyroid tissue (not recorded which). Every receptor here comes from a woman younger than 35 with Graves' hyperthyroidism.

This clonotype was detected ten times or more. The chain uses TRBV7-3 and TRBJ2-7; TRBD1 matches 8 bases. There are 14 residues in the CDR3. Germline CDR1 is SGHTA and CDR2 is FQGTGA. Germline trimming cut 6 bases from V and 1 base from J; bases unmatched to any gene: 5. The CDR3 coding sequence is TGTGCCAGCAGTCTGGACAGGGATTCCTACGAGCAGTACTTC. It encodes CASSLDRDSYEQYF.

This clonotype was seen many times. This chain links TRBV24-1 with TRBJ1-1; unclear D gene. Germline-derived CDR1 and CDR2 are KGHDR and SFDVKD. The V end was cut by 7 bases, the J end by 7 bases, with 9 bases between. This CDR3 has 11 residues. The CDR3 nucleotides read TGTGCCACCAGGGCCCGGGGTGAAGCTTTCTTT. It encodes CATRARGEAFF.

This clonotype occurred many times. This chain links TRBV20-1 with TRBJ2-7; D is ambiguous. This CDR3 is 13 amino acids long. The germline V gene encodes CDR1 DFQATT and CDR2 SNEGSKA (reference sequence). Trimming took off 7 bases at V and 0 bases at J, with 13 bases between the two ends. The CDR3 nucleotides are TGCAGTGTCGGCTCCGGGCACTCCTACGAGCAGTACTTC. This codes for CSVGSGHSYEQYF.

The V call is TRBV20-1, the J call TRBJ1-2; the D gene is possibly TRBD1 (6 bases). The CDR3 consists of 12 residues. The V and J ends lost 3 bases and 8 bases respectively, with 13 bases between them. Looked up from germline, CDR1 is DFQATT and CDR2 is SNEGSKA (reference sequence). DNA for the CDR3: TGCAGTGCTAGGCCATTGGACAGAGGCTACACCTTC. Its protein product is CSARPLDRGYTF.

This clonotype appeared many times. The chain joins TRBV5-4 to TRBJ2-2, with 8 bases fitting TRBD2. Germline V gene lookup returns CDR1 SGHNT and CDR2 YYREEE (reference sequence). This CDR3 is built from 16 residues. Unmatched junction bases numbered 9, after V lost 4 bases and J lost 4 bases. CDR3: CASSPTLGRGTGELFF. CDR3 nucleotide sequence: TGTGCCAGCAGCCCGACACTCGGGAGGGGCACCGGGGAGCTGTTTTTT.

With respect to this clonotype: The junction differs from germline at one of its ends, possibly a read error. J is TRBJ2-5 and V is TRBV5-1, with TRBD1 identical over 7 bases. The CDR3 totals 16 residues. Germline V CDR1 and CDR2: SGHRS, YFSETQ. CDR3 in amino acids: CASSSNGQPGGEAQYF. The CDR3, as DNA: TGCGCCAGCAGCTCAAACGGGCAGCCAGGGGGAGAGGCCCAGTACTTC.

This clonotype was detected ten times or more. The gene calls are TRBV12-3 or TRBV12-4 and TRBJ1-5, with D possibly being TRBD1 (6 bases). There are 13 residues in the CDR3. V lost 5 bases, J lost 5 bases, and 10 bases lay in between. The CDR3: CASSQGSYQPQHF. The CDR3 DNA reads TGTGCCAGCAGTCAGGGGTCCTATCAGCCCCAGCATTTT.

In the case of this clonotype: The conserved phenylalanine or tryptophan is not found at the CDR3 terminus, so this likely reflects a read error. It is unclear where the CDR3 begins or ends on the DNA, so no DNA is shown, and the CDR3 is as TCRdb lists it. The chain uses TRBV12-3 or TRBV12-4 and TRBJ2-1. Ends included, the CDR3 has 11 residues. This CDR3 is CASSFRVLESY.

Regarding this clonotype: With a much larger clone just one base away, this may be a read error. The chain employs TRBV5-4 and TRBJ2-5; tentatively, D is TRBD1 or TRBD2 (5 bases each). Between the trimmed V and J ends, which lost 4 bases and 0 bases, there was a span of 22 bases. This CDR3 contains 18 residues. CDR1 SGHNT and CDR2 YYREEE come from the germline V gene (reference sequence). DNA of the CDR3: TGTGCCAGCAGCATTCGAACCTTAATGGGGGTACACCAAGAGACCCAGTACTTC. It encodes CASSIRTLMGVHQETQYF.

This clonotype came up many times. The chain combines TRBV12-3 or TRBV12-4 with TRBJ1-1; D gene unclear. The CDR3 length is 13 residues. V lost 6 bases and J lost 6, with 14 bases in between. Here the CDR3 reads CASSLRSSPEAFF. CDR3 nucleotide sequence: TGTGCCAGCAGCCTTAGGTCGTCACCTGAAGCTTTCTTT.

This clonotype was picked up many times. This chain links TRBV27 with TRBJ1-2, with TRBD1 identical over 8 bases. Trimming took 5 bases from V and 7 from J; bases not matched to a gene: 9. CDR1 is MNHEY, CDR2 SMNVEV, per germline (reference sequence). The CDR3 is 14 amino acids. The DNA of the CDR3 is TGTGCCAGCAGTACTACTTACAGGGGGGGTGGCTACACCTTC. Residues: CASSTTYRGGGYTF.

The rearrangement uses TRBV12-3 or TRBV12-4 and TRBJ1-4, with D possibly TRBD1 on 5 matching bases. The V and J ends lost 6 bases and 7 bases respectively, with 12 bases between them. This CDR3 is 13 amino acids long. In DNA, the CDR3 is TGTGCCAGCAGCCATAAAGGGGCTGAAAAACTGTTTTTT. Its translation is CASSHKGAEKLFF.

This sequence joins TRBV29-1 and TRBJ1-1; D might be TRBD1 (5 bases). The CDR3 is 13 amino acids. V was shortened by 3 bases and J by 6 bases, with 14 bases between the two germline ends. Germline V lookup: CDR1 SQVTM, CDR2 ANQGSEA. This CDR3 is CSVDPGLMAEAFF. CDR3 nucleotides: TGCAGCGTTGATCCGGGGCTTATGGCTGAAGCTTTCTTT.

V gene TRBV7-6 combines with J gene TRBJ2-5; TRBD2 matches at 7 bases. This CDR3 has 16 amino acids. Trimming at V came to 4 bases and at J to 4 bases, leaving 12 bases not matched to a gene. CDR1 SGHVS and CDR2 FNYEAQ come from the germline V gene. The CDR3 sequence: CASSSTSLGRGETQYF. The CDR3 nucleotides read TGTGCCAGCAGCTCGACTAGCCTGGGTCGAGGAGAGACCCAGTACTTC.

The table lists this clonotype with many counts. The V gene is TRBV20-1, the J gene TRBJ1-5; D remains ambiguous. The ends were cut back, 0 bases at V and 0 bases at J, with 15 bases in the middle. CDR1 and CDR2 (germline): DFQATT, SNEGSKA (reference sequence). The CDR3 is 17 residues long. CDR3 sequence reads: CSARDLDGSNSNQPQHF. As DNA, the CDR3 is TGCAGTGCTAGAGATCTGGATGGGTCCAATAGCAATCAGCCCCAGCATTTT.

Notes on this clonotype: One end of the junction fails to match germline, which may point to a read error. CDR3 in DNA: TGTGCCACCAACAGAGATAGCAGCCACTCCTACGAGCAGTACTTC. Its translation is CATNRDSSHSYEQYF. This chain links TRBV15 with TRBJ2-7; D remains ambiguous. Looked up from germline, CDR1 is LNHNV and CDR2 is YYDKDF (reference sequence). The CDR3 totals 15 residues.